A single sample gave rise to the 9 T cell receptor beta chains below, sequenced in a study of blood T cells in healthy people across ages. A second roughly 6 to 11 cycle PCR used barcoded and J-beta primers. TCRdb itself ran the 5' RACE reads through MiXCR, one entry per CDR3 protein. The data contain about 830,000 distinct CDR3 sequences, about 59% of them singletons. The source material was blood. These receptors all come from a man between 25 and 39 years old in good health.

This rearrangement joins TRBV29-1 to TRBJ2-5, with 13 positions matching TRBD2. Trimming removed 8 bases from V and 7 bases from J; junction bases left unmatched: 16. The CDR3 is 16 residues long. In germline, CDR1 is SQVTM, CDR2 ANQGSEA. The CDR3 coding sequence is TGCAGCCCCCGACTAGCGGGGGGCTCATATCCGGGGACCCAGTACTTC. It yields the protein CSPRLAGGSYPGTQYF.

This clonotype was counted a single time. The chain employs TRBV7-2 and TRBJ2-2; possible D gene TRBD1, 6 bases. Per germline, CDR1 SGHTA and CDR2 FQGNSA. This CDR3 region has 15 residues. With 1 base removed from V and 4 bases from J, the gap between germline ends came to 10 bases. The CDR3 sequence is CASSLVQGGTGELFF. CDR3 DNA sequence: TGTGCCAGCAGCTTAGTACAGGGCGGCACCGGGGAGCTGTTTTTT.

The V call is TRBV7-2, the J call TRBJ2-5, with TRBD1 matching 8 bases. V lost 5 bases to trimming and J lost 4 bases; unmatched junction nucleotides: 6. This CDR3 comprises 14 residues. The germline CDR1 and CDR2 sequences are SGHTA and FQGNSA. In nucleotides, the CDR3 is TGTGCCAGCAGCGCAGGGGGCCGAGGAGAGACCCAGTACTTC. The encoded protein is CASSAGGRGETQYF.

The chain joins TRBV20-1 to TRBJ2-7; D is possibly TRBD2 (6 bases). The CDR3 totals 14 residues. V was shortened by 2 bases and J by 5 bases, with 16 bases between the two germline ends. Germline CDR1 and CDR2: DFQATT and SNEGSKA (reference sequence). The CDR3 DNA sequence: TGCAGTGCTAGAATTCGGGGAAGCGGGCACGAGCAGTACTTC. Its protein product is CSARIRGSGHEQYF.

This clonotype has only a few counts. The chain is built from TRBV20-1 and TRBJ2-3, with 7 bases that match TRBD2. With V trimmed by 0 bases and J by 0 bases, 9 bases remained unmatched. Per germline, CDR1 DFQATT and CDR2 SNEGSKA (reference sequence). CDR3 length equals 17 residues. In DNA, the CDR3 is TGCAGTGCTAGAGATAGAGTCAGCGGGACTAGCACAGATACGCAGTATTTT. Protein product: CSARDRVSGTSTDTQYF.

This clonotype occurred a few times. The chain has TRBV20-1 and TRBJ2-5, with 8 bases fitting TRBD2. J gave up 4 bases and V 1 base, and 17 bases lay outside the gene matches. Germline loops: CDR1 DFQATT, CDR2 SNEGSKA (reference sequence). The CDR3 runs 18 residues. Written as DNA, the CDR3 is TGCAGTGCTAGAGTTTTCGACAAGCGGGGGACGTGGGCAGAGACCCAGTACTTC. It yields the protein CSARVFDKRGTWAETQYF.

This clonotype showed up just a few times. The chain links TRBV7-3 to TRBJ2-1, with 7 bases lining up with TRBD1. The CDR3 is 15 residues long. Germline-derived CDR1 and CDR2 are SGHTA and FQGTGA. The V gene end was trimmed by 1 base and the J gene end by 9 bases; junction bases not matched to a gene: 9. The CDR3 nucleotides read TGTGCCAGCAGCTTAAATGGACAGGCATTGGGTGAGCAGTTCTTC. This gives the protein CASSLNGQALGEQFF.

The J gene is TRBJ1-5, the V gene TRBV6-2 or TRBV6-3; TRBD1 is a possible D gene (6 bases). This CDR3 comprises 16 residues. Trimming stripped 6 bases from V and 3 bases from J, with 18 bases between. CDR1 is MNHEY, CDR2 SVGEGT, per germline. This CDR3 reads CASRSIGQQYNQPQHF. The CDR3 bases are TGTGCCAGCAGATCAATAGGACAGCAATACAATCAGCCCCAGCATTTT.

The chain recombines TRBV21-1 with TRBJ2-7; TRBD1, the table's D call, was not compared with the DNA. TRBV21-1 is labeled a pseudogene. The CDR3 runs to 13 residues. In DNA form, the CDR3 reads TGTGCCAGCAGCAAAGACCCCTCTCGGGAGCAGTACTTC. Encoded protein: CASSKDPSREQYF.